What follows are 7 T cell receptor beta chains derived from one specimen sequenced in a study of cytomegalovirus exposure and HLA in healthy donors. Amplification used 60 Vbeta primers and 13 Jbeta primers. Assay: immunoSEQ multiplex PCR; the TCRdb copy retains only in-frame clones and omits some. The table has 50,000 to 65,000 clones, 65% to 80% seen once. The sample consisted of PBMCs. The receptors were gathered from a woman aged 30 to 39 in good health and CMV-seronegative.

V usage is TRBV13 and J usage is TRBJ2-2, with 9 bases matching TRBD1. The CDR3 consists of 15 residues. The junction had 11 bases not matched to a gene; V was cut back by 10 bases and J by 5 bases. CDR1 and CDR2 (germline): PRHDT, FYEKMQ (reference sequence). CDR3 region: CAIFRGQGETGELFF. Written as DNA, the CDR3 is TGTGCCATCTTTAGGGGACAGGGTGAAACCGGGGAGCTGTTTTTT.

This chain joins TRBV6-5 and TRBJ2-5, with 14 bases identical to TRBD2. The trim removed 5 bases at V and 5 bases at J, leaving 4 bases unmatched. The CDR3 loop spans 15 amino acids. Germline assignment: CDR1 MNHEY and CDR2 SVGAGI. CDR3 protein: CASSTRTSGRETQYF. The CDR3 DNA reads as TGTGCCAGCAGTACTAGGACTAGCGGGAGGGAGACCCAGTACTTC.

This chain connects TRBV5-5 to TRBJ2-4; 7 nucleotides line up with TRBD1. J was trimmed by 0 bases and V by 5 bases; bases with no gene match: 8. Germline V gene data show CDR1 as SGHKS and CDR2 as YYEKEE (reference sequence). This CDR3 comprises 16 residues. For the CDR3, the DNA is TGTGCCAGCAGTTATCGGGACAGCCTAGCCAAAAACATTCAGTACTTC. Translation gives CASSYRDSLAKNIQYF.

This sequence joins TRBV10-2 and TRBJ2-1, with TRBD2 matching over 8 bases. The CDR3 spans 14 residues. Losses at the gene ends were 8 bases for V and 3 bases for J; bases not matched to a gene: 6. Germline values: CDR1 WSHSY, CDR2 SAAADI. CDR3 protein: CASWSGSNYNEQFF. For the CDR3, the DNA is TGCGCCAGCTGGAGCGGGAGTAACTACAATGAGCAGTTCTTC.

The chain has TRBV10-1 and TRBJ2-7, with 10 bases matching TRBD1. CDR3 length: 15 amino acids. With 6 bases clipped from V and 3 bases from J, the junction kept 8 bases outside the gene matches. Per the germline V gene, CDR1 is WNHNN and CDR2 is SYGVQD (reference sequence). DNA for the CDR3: TGCGCCAGCAGCGCGGGACAGGGGACGATCTACGAGCAGTACTTC. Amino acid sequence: CASSAGQGTIYEQYF.

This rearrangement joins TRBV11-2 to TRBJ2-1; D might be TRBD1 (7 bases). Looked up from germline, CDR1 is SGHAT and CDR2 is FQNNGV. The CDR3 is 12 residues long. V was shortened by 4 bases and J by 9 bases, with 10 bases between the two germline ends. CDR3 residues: CASSSQGGEQFF. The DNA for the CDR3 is TGTGCCAGCAGCTCCCAGGGGGGTGAGCAGTTCTTC.

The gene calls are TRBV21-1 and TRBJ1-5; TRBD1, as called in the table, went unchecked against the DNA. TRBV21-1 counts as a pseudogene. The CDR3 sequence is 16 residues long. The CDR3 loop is CALPQERNGDDQPQHF. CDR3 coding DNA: TGTGCCCTCCCCCAGGAAAGGAATGGCGACGATCAGCCCCAGCATTTT.